This TCR beta chain was recovered during a study of radiation and T cells in renal cell carcinoma. This clone was observed at least ten times. The CDR3 has 15 residues. V lost 0 bases to trimming and J lost 6 bases, with 15 bases between them. CDR1 is SNHLY and CDR2 is FYNNEI in the germline V gene. This sample's time point: baseline pretreatment blood. Treatment reported: 15 Gy SBRT to primary tumor, nephrectomy 4 weeks later. The method was immunoSEQ multiplex PCR; TCRdb's version includes in-frame clones alone and lacks a portion of them. The table has some 110,000 clones, around 80% seen once. Sequencing used blood, obtained from a patient whose treatment included radiotherapy and nephrectomy. This chain links TRBV2 with TRBJ2-7; D remains ambiguous. The sequence was obtained from a woman aged 60-70 years with renal cell carcinoma. The DNA for the CDR3 is TGTGCCAGCAGTGAAGCGCTTCGGATGGGTTCCGAGCAGTACTTC. Protein product: CASSEALRMGSEQYF.